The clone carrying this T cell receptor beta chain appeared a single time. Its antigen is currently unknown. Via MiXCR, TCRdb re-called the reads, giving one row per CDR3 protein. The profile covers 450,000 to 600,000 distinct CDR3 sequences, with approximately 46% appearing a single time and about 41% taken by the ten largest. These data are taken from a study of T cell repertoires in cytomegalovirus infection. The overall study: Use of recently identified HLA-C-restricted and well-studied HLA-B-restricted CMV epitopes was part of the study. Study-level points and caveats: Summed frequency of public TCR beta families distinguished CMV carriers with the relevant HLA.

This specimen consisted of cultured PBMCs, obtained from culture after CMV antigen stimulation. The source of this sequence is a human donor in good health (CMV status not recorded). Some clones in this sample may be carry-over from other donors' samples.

Written as DNA, the CDR3 is TGCAGTGCAAGGGGCGAGCGGGAGACCCAGTACTTC. Translation gives CSARGERETQYF. This chain connects TRBV20-1 to TRBJ2-5; D might be TRBD1 or TRBD2, each matching 5 bases. The V gene's germline CDR1 is DFQATT and CDR2 SNEGSKA (reference sequence). CDR3 size: 12 residues. The V and J ends lost 6 bases and 5 bases respectively, with 13 bases between them.